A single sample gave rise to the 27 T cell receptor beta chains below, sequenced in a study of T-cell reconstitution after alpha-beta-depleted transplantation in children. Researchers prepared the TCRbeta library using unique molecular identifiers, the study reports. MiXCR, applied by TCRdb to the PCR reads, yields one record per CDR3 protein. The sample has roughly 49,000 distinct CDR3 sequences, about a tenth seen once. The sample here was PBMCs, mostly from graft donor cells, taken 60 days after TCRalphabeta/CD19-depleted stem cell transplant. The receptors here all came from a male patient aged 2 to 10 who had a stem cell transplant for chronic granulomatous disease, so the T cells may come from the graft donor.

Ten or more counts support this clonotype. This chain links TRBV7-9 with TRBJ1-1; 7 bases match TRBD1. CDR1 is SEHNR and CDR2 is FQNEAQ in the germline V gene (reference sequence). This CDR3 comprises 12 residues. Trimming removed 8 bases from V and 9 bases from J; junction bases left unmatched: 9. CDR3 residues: CASPSDRNKAFF. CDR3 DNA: TGTGCCAGCCCTTCGGACAGGAATAAAGCTTTCTTT.

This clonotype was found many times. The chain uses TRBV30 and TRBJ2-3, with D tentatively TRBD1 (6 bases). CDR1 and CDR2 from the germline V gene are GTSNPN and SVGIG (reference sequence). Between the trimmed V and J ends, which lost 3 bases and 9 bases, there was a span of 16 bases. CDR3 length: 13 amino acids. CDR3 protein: CAWRASPQGTQYF. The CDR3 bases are TGTGCCTGGAGAGCTAGCCCCCAGGGGACGCAGTATTTT.

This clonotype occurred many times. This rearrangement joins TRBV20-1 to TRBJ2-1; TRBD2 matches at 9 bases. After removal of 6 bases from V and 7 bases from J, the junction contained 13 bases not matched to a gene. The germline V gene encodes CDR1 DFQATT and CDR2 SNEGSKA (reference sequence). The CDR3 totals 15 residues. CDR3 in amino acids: CSALSRSGRINEQFF. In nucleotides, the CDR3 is TGCAGTGCCCTCTCTCGTAGCGGGAGAATAAATGAGCAGTTCTTC.

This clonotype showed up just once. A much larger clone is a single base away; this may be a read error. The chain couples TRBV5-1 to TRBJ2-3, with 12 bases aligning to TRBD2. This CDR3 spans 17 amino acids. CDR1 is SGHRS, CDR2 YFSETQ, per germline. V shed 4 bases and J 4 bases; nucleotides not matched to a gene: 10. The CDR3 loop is CASSLTLAGGGPDTQYF. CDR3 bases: TGCGCCAGCAGCCTGACACTAGCGGGGGGCGGGCCAGATACGCAGTATTTT.

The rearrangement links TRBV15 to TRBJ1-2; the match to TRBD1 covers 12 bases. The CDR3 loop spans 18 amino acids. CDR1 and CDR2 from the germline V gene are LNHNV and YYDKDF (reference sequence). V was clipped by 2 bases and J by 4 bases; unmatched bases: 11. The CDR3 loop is CATSRQSRDRGRSYGYTF. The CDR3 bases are TGTGCCACCAGCAGACAGTCCCGGGACAGGGGGCGATCCTATGGCTACACCTTC.

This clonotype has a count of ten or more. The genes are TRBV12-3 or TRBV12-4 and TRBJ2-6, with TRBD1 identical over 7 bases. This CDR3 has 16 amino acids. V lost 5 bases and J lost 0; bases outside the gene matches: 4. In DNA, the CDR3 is TGTGCCAGCAGTGGGGGACAGCCCTCTGGGGCCAACGTCCTGACTTTC. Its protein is CASSGGQPSGANVLTF.

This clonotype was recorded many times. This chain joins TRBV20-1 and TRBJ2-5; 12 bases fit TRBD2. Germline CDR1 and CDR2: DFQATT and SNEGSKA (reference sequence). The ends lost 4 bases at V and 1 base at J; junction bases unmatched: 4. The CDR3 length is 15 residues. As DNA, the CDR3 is TGCAGTGCTATTCGACTAGCGGGAGCCCAAGAGACCCAGTACTTC. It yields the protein CSAIRLAGAQETQYF.

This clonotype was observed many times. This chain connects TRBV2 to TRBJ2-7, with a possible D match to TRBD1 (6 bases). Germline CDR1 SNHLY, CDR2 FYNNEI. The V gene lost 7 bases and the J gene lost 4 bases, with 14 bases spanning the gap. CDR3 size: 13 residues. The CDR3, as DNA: TGTGCCAGCAACAGGGAAACTAAATACGAGCAGTACTTC. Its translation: CASNRETKYEQYF.

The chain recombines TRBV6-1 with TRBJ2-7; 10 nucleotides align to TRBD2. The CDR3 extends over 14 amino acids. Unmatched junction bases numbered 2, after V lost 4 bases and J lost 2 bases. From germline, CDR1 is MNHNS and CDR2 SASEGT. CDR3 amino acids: CASSASGSAYEQYF. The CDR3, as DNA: TGTGCCAGCAGTGCTAGCGGGAGTGCCTACGAGCAGTACTTC.

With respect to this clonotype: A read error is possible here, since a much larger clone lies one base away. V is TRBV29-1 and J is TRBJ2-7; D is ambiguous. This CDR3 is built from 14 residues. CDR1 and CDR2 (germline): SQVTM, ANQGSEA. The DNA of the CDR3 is TGCAGCGCCAAGCTCCTACCGAGCTCCTACGAGCGGTACTTC. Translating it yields CSAKLLPSSYERYF.

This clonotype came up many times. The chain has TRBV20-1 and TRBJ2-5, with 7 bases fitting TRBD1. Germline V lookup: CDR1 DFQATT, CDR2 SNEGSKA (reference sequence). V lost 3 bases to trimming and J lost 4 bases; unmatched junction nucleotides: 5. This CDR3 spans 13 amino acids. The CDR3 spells CSARWSGGETQYF. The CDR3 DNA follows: TGCAGTGCTAGGTGGTCAGGGGGAGAGACCCAGTACTTC.

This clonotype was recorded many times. The DNA of the CDR3 is TGTGCCAGCAGTTTTATGCAGGGGAGGATGACAGATACGCAGTATTTT. This gives the protein CASSFMQGRMTDTQYF. The V and J genes are TRBV6-5 and TRBJ2-3; either TRBD1 or TRBD2 may supply D (6 bases each). Per the germline V gene, CDR1 is MNHEY and CDR2 is SVGAGI. The CDR3 consists of 16 residues. V lost 4 bases and J lost 3, with 17 bases in between.

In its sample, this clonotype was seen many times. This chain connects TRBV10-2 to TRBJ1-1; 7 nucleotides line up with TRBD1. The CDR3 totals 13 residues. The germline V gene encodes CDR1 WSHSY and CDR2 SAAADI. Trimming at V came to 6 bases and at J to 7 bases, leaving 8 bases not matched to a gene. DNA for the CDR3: TGCGCCAGCAGAGACCGGGACAGAGATGAAGCTTTCTTT. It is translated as CASRDRDRDEAFF.

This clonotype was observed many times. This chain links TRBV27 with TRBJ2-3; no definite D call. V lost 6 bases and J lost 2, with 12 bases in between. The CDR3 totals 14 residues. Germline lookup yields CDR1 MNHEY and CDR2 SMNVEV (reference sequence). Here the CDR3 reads CASSLDLPTDTQYF. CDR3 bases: TGTGCCAGCAGCCTCGATCTCCCCACAGATACGCAGTATTTT.

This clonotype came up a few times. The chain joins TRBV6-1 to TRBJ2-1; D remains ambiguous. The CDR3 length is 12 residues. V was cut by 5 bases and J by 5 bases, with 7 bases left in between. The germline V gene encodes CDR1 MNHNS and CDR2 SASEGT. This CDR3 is CASSLTDNEQFF. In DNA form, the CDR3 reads TGTGCCAGCAGTTTGACGGACAATGAGCAGTTCTTC.

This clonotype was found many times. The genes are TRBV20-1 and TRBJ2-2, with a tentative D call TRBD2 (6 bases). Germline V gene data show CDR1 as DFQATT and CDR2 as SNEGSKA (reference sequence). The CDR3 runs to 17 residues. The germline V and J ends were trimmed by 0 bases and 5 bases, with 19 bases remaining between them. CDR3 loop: CSARDPSEGRETGELFF. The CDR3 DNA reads TGCAGTGCTAGAGATCCTTCGGAGGGCCGGGAGACCGGGGAGCTGTTTTTT.

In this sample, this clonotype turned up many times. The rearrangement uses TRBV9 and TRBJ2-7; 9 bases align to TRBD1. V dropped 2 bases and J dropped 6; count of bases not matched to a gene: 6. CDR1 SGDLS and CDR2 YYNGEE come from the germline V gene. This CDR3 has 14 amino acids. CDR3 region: CASSVGQGYGEQYF. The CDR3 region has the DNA TGTGCCAGCAGCGTGGGACAGGGATACGGCGAGCAGTACTTC. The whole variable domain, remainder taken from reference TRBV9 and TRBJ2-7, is DSGVTQTPKHLITATGQRVTLRCSPRSGDLSVYWYQQSLDQGLQFLIQYYNGEERAKGNILERFSAQQFPDLHSELNLSSLELGDSALYFCASSVGQGYGEQYFGPGTRLTVT.

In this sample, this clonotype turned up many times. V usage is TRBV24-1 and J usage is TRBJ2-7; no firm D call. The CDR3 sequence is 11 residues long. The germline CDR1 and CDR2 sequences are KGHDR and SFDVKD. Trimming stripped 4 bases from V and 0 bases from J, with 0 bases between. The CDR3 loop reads CATSDSYEQYF. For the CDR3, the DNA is TGTGCCACCAGTGACTCCTACGAGCAGTACTTC.

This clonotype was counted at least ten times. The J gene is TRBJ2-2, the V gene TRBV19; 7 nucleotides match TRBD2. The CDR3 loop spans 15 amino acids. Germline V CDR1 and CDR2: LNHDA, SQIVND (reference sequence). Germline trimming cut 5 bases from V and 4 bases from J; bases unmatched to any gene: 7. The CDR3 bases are TGTGCCAGTAGTCCCCTGGCGGGAGCCACCGGGGAGCTGTTTTTT. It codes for CASSPLAGATGELFF.

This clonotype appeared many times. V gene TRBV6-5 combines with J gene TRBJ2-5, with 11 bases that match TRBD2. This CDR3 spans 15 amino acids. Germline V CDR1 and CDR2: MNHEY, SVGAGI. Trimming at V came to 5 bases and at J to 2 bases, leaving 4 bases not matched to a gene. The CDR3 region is CASSVLAGAQETQYF. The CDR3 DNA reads TGTGCCAGCAGTGTACTAGCGGGAGCTCAAGAGACCCAGTACTTC.

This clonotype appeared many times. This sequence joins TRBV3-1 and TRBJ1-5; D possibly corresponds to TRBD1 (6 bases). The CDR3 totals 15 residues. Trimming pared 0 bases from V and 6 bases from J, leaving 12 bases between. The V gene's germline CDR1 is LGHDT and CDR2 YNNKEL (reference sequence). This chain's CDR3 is CASSQERGKGQPQHF. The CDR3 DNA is TGTGCCAGCAGCCAAGAAAGGGGGAAAGGTCAGCCCCAGCATTTT.

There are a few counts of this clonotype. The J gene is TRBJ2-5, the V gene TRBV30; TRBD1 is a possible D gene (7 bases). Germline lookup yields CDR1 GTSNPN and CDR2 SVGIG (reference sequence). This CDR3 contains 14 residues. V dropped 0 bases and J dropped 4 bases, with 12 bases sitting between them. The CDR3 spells CAWSVPGGRETQYF. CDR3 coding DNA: TGTGCCTGGAGTGTACCAGGGGGGAGAGAGACCCAGTACTTC.

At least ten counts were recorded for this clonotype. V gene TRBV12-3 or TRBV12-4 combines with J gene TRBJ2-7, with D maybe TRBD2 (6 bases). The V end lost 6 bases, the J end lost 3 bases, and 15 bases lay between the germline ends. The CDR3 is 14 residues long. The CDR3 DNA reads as TGTGCCAGCAGGGAGGGACTCCACCTCTACGAGCAGTACTTC. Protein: CASREGLHLYEQYF.

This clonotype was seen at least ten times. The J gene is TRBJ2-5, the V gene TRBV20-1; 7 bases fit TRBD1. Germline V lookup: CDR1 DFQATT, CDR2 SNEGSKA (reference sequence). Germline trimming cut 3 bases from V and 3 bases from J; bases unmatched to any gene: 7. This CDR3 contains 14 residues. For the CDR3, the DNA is TGCAGTGCTAGTACCTCCGGGACAGAAGAGACCCAGTACTTC. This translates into CSASTSGTEETQYF.

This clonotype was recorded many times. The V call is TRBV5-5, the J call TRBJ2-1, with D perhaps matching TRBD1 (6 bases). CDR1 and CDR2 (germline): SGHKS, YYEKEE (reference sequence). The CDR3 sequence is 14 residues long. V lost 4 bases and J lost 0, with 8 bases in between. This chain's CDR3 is CASSPGDSYNEQFF. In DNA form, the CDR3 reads TGTGCCAGCAGCCCAGGGGACTCCTACAATGAGCAGTTCTTC.

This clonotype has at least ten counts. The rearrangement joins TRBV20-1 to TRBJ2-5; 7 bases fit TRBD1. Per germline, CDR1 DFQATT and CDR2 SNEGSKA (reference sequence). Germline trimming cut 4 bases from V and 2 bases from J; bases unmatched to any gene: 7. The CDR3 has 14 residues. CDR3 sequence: CSATKTGPQETQYF. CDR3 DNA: TGCAGTGCTACTAAGACAGGGCCACAAGAGACCCAGTACTTC.

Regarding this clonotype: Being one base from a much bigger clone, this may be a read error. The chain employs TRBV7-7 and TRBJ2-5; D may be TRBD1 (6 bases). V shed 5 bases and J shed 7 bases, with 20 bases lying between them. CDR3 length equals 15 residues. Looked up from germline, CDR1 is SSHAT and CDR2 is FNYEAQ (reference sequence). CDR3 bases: TGTGCCAGCAGCCCAGGGGACCAACTTCCAGGGACCCAGTACTTC. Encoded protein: CASSPGDQLPGTQYF. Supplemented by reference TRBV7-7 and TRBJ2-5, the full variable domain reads GAGVSQSPRYKVTKRGQDVTLRCDPISSHATLYWYQQALGQGPEFLTYFNYEAQPDKSGLPSDRFSAERPEGSISTLTIQRTEQRDSAMYRCASSPGDQLPGTQYFGPGTRLLVL.